This T cell receptor (beta chain) is from a study of shared clonotypes between healthy human individuals (dated by TCRdb to about 2020). For the wider study: Three men and a couple of women, aged 18 to 49 years, made up the cohort. For each donor, CD4 naive and CD4 memory were each given three plates, CD8 naive was given two plates, and CD8 memory was given one plate. Blood TCR repertoires of about 5 healthy adults were deeply sequenced to estimate repertoire size and the extent of clonotype sharing between individuals. To increase sequencing depth and limit assay-specific biases, TCR repertoire library preparation and sequencing were carried out by different laboratories using diverse techniques. Leukapheresis yielded between about 0.94 and 10 billion PBMCs per donor.

Using the deep immunoSEQ assay, TCR CDR3 regions were amplified from genomic DNA by multiplex PCR. Genomic DNA extracted from each cell subset was distributed evenly over all wells of several immunoSEQ 96-well plates, and each plate served as one replicate. For sorted subsets, around 200 ng genomic DNA, equal to about 30,000 T cell genomes, was loaded into each replicate PCR. Purified libraries were measured with a Qubit 3.0 fluorometer, size-checked on a Bioanalyzer 2100, and measured again with the KAPA Library Quantification kit. Every immunoSEQ 96-well plate was sequenced on a separate single-read 150-cycle Illumina NextSeq 550 flow cell. In the authors' own workflow: Because the immunoSEQ output included only junctional sequences and no quality scores, the filtering could not be the same as the filtering used for full-length reads. Sequences were annotated with PyIR, a Python wrapper for IgBLAST v1.9, and V/J genes and CDR3 were assigned using IMGT germline references. Reads were removed for weak V/J assignments (E-value above 1e-6), missing CDR3, stop codons, out-of-frame junctions, or ambiguous translated residues. A V3J clonotype was defined by an identical inferred V gene, J gene, and CDR3 amino acid sequence. Percentage overlap between repertoires was calculated by dividing the number of shared unique clonotypes by the size of the smaller repertoire. Repertoire richness was assessed with RTK rarefaction, the Chao1 estimator, and Recon v2.1 estimates of unobserved clonotypes. For all TCRbeta clonotypes obtained by the gDNA method from a few donors, generation probabilities were computed with OLGA. TCRdb limited this immuneACCESS table to in-frame rearrangements with V and J called. A share of clones is missing; checked studies link under half to unresolved V genes, and the rest is unexplained. Clone size and the V and J calls come from that table; the DNA yielded D and trimming. The sample table shows roughly 2.2 million clones, and approximately 93% are seen once. The ten biggest clones cover around 0.4% of the sample.

With respect to this clone: What this receptor recognizes is not known. The record has no base qualities; no much larger clone is one base away.

General conclusions and limits of the study: The genetic and exposure-history diversity represented was limited by the small number of donors. When a handful of donors were compared, the shared fraction of clonotypes was around 5% for naive CD4, 3% to 4% for naive CD8, roughly 2.5% for memory CD4, and 0.4% for memory CD8. Sampling was restricted to blood, and TCR repertoires in tissues likely differ from the TCR repertoires found in blood. Pairwise subsampling indicated that sequencing depth was expected to affect the degree of clonotype sharing among donors. Naive subsets generally had larger estimated clonotype richness than memory subsets did. Even with the large sequencing depth, rarefaction of the sorted-subset datasets indicated that sequencing was incomplete. Compared with non-shared clonotypes, the clonotypes found in all four sorted-subset donors had higher generation probabilities.

The donors were healthy, HIV-negative adults who had no recently reported acute infections or vaccinations. All donors were Caucasian adults living in Nashville, Tennessee, USA. CD4+ T cells were enriched through magnetic negative selection, after which naive cells were positively selected on CD45RA and the remaining negative fraction served as the memory subset. After blood collection by leukapheresis, PBMCs were isolated using Ficoll-Histopaque density gradient centrifugation and then cryopreserved in the vapor phase of liquid nitrogen. Analytical flow cytometry was used to check the purity and quantity of each magnetically sorted T cell population. Genomic DNA was isolated from every sorted fraction and measured by UV absorbance on a Nanodrop 2000c. The CDR1 and CDR2 encoded by the germline V gene are WSHSY and SAAADI. Including cysteine and phenylalanine, the CDR3 has 15 amino acids. Only CDR3 DNA remains: 45 bases, in frame from the first base. Trimming costs V 5 bases and J 4 bases, and their ends lie 16 bases apart.

The clonotype originates from a man aged 18 to 35 in good health. Some clones in this sample may be carry-over from other donors' samples. The chain is encoded by TRBV10-2 joined to TRBJ2-3, with TRBD2 as a weak D call on 6 bases. Sequenced sample: naive CD4+ T cells from PBMCs. Read against the paper, the sample's cell subset or site label means: CD45RA+ positively selected. CDR3 reads: CASSPHGWGADTQYF. The DNA sequence follows: TGCGCCAGCAGTCCTCACGGGTGGGGGGCAGATACGCAGTATTTT.